Presented here are 22 T cell receptor beta chains from one specimen sequenced in a study of a mutant IDH1 vaccine in newly diagnosed glioma. Some clones are missing from TCRdb's copy, which holds only in-frame ones; the method was immunoSEQ multiplex PCR. The sample includes some 60,000 clones, around 86% of them seen just once. For these TCRs, the target antigens are not known. Time point here: week 23, last vaccination. The study gave 300 ug of mutant IDH1 20-mer peptide per vaccine dose, with topical imiquimod. The sample here was PBMCs, taken from a glioma patient whose treatment included an IDH1 peptide vaccine. Source of these receptors: a man aged 35 to 55 with glioma.

The chain links TRBV13 to TRBJ2-1; the match to TRBD1 covers 7 bases. There are 12 residues in the CDR3. V was pared by 5 bases and J by 7 bases, with 2 bases of the junction left unmatched. Germline V gives CDR1 PRHDT, CDR2 FYEKMQ (reference sequence). The CDR3 DNA follows: TGTGCCAGCAGCCAGACAGGGAATGAGCAGTTCTTC. Protein sequence: CASSQTGNEQFF.

This rearrangement joins TRBV4-3 to TRBJ2-7; D not certain. CDR1 is LGHNA and CDR2 is YSLEER in the germline V gene. This CDR3 is built from 14 residues. Trimming took 0 bases from V and 2 from J, leaving 8 bases between them. In DNA, the CDR3 is TGCGCCAGCAGCCAAGATACCCAGGCCTACGAGCAGTACTTC. Translating it yields CASSQDTQAYEQYF.

The V call is TRBV27, the J call TRBJ1-1, with 10 bases lining up with TRBD1. The germline V gene has CDR1 MNHEY and CDR2 SMNVEV (reference sequence). The CDR3 is made up of 15 amino acids. After removal of 2 bases from V and 7 bases from J, the junction contained 7 bases not matched to a gene. This CDR3 reads CASSLRQGASGEAFF. DNA for the CDR3: TGTGCCAGCAGTTTAAGACAGGGGGCTTCTGGTGAAGCTTTCTTT.

CDR3 residues: CSVEEVRFSYGYTF. DNA of the CDR3: TGCAGCGTTGAAGAGGTCAGGTTTTCCTATGGCTACACCTTC. The V and J genes are TRBV29-1 and TRBJ1-2; D is ambiguous. The CDR3 runs to 14 residues. V dropped 0 bases and J dropped 4 bases, with 12 bases sitting between them. Germline V gives CDR1 SQVTM, CDR2 ANQGSEA. The entire variable domain, with the rest obtained from reference TRBV29-1 and TRBJ1-2, is as follows: SAVISQKPSRDICQRGTSLTIQCQVDSQVTMMFWYRQQPGQSLTLIATANQGSEATYESGFVIDKFPISRPNLTFSTLTVSNMSPEDSSIYLCSVEEVRFSYGYTFGSGTRLTVV.

The J gene is TRBJ2-7, the V gene TRBV2, with D unresolved. Germline CDR1 is SNHLY and CDR2 is FYNNEI. There are 11 residues in the CDR3. V was cut by 2 bases and J by 5 bases, with 4 bases left in between. The CDR3 here is CASSEWDEQYF. DNA for the CDR3: TGTGCCAGCAGTGAATGGGACGAGCAGTACTTC.

The rearrangement uses TRBV5-1 and TRBJ2-3; D unresolved. The CDR3 runs 12 residues. The V end lost 5 bases, the J end lost 5 bases, and 9 bases lay between the germline ends. Germline V lookup: CDR1 SGHRS, CDR2 YFSETQ. This CDR3 reads CASSQLGDTQYF. The CDR3 region has the DNA TGCGCCAGCAGTCAGCTCGGAGATACGCAGTATTTT.

V gene TRBV27 combines with J gene TRBJ1-1; D gene ambiguous. The CDR3 contains 12 residues. Trimming pared 3 bases from V and 4 bases from J, leaving 6 bases between. Germline assignment: CDR1 MNHEY and CDR2 SMNVEV (reference sequence). Here the CDR3 DNA reads TGTGCCAGCAGTTTCCTAGGCACTGAAGCTTTCTTT. Its translation is CASSFLGTEAFF.

This sequence joins TRBV9 and TRBJ2-7, with 13 bases matching TRBD2. Germline V gene data show CDR1 as SGDLS and CDR2 as YYNGEE. The CDR3 covers 15 residues. J lost 2 bases, V lost 4 bases, and 3 bases had no gene match. CDR3 sequence (DNA): TGTGCCAGCAGCCGGACTAGCGGGGGTACCTACGAGCAGTACTTC. This translates into CASSRTSGGTYEQYF.

The CDR3 DNA reads as TGCGCCAGCAGCCAAGATGAGCTAGACACCGGGGAGCTGTTTTTT. Its protein is CASSQDELDTGELFF. This chain links TRBV4-1 with TRBJ2-2, with D unclear. Per germline, CDR1 MGHRA and CDR2 YSYEKL. V was clipped by 0 bases and J by 3 bases, with 8 bases between them. This CDR3 has 15 residues.

The chain recombines TRBV7-2 with TRBJ2-5; unclear D gene. This CDR3 region has 11 residues. Trimming took 4 bases from V and 4 from J, leaving 4 bases between them. The germline gives CDR1 SGHTA, CDR2 FQGNSA. In DNA, the CDR3 is TGTGCCAGCAGCTATGCAGAGACCCAGTACTTC. The encoded protein is CASSYAETQYF.

Only one count was recorded for this clone. The gene calls are TRBV5-4 and TRBJ1-2, with D tentatively TRBD1 (5 bases). Looked up from germline, CDR1 is SGHNT and CDR2 is YYREEE (reference sequence). The CDR3 consists of 14 residues. V lost 3 bases and J lost 4, with 13 bases in between. CDR3 sequence (DNA): TGTGCCAGCAGCTCGGCGGGGGTGCTCTATGGCTACACCTTC. It codes for CASSSAGVLYGYTF.

The chain is built from TRBV5-1 and TRBJ2-7; 8 bases align to TRBD2. There are 13 residues in the CDR3. The ends lost 4 bases at V and 2 bases at J; junction bases unmatched: 2. From germline, CDR1 is SGHRS and CDR2 YFSETQ. This chain's CDR3 is CASSRAGAYEQYF. CDR3 coding DNA: TGCGCCAGCAGCCGAGCGGGAGCCTACGAGCAGTACTTC.

The rearrangement uses TRBV11-2 and TRBJ1-5; TRBD1 might be the D (5 bases). Deletions cut 1 base from V and 7 bases from J, with 11 bases between. The CDR3 loop spans 14 amino acids. Germline loops: CDR1 SGHAT, CDR2 FQNNGV. CDR3 bases: TGTGCCAGCAGCTTAGGCAGGGAAGGACAGCCCCAGCATTTT. This encodes CASSLGREGQPQHF. Full variable domain (remainder filled in from reference TRBV11-2 and TRBJ1-5): EAGVAQSPRYKIIEKRQSVAFWCNPISGHATLYWYQQILGQGPKLLIQFQNNGVVDDSQLPKDRFSAERLKGVDSTLKIQPAKLEDSAVYLCASSLGREGQPQHFGDGTRLSIL.

This clone has just one count. The CDR3 spells CASSQDPSSYEQYF. In DNA form, the CDR3 reads TGCGCCAGCAGCCAAGACCCTTCCTCCTACGAGCAGTACTTC. The chain uses TRBV4-1 and TRBJ2-7, with no clear D. This CDR3 is built from 14 residues. The germline CDR1 and CDR2 sequences are MGHRA and YSYEKL. V was shortened by 0 bases and J by 0 bases, with 6 bases between the two germline ends.

This clone has a single count. This chain connects TRBV2 to TRBJ2-3, with 11 bases that match TRBD1. CDR1 and CDR2 from the germline V gene are SNHLY and FYNNEI. Trimming took 7 bases from V and 6 from J; bases not matched to a gene: 15. This CDR3 has 17 residues. The CDR3: CASKDRGRIEGMDTQYF. In DNA form, the CDR3 reads TGTGCCAGCAAGGACAGGGGGCGTATAGAAGGTATGGATACGCAGTATTTT.

The chain has TRBV7-6 and TRBJ2-7; D may be TRBD1 (6 bases). Germline V gene sequence: CDR1 SGHVS, CDR2 FNYEAQ. The CDR3 consists of 14 residues. V lost 6 bases and J lost 6, with 18 bases in between. This chain's CDR3 is CASSRSGAEVEQYF. DNA for the CDR3: TGTGCCAGCAGTCGATCAGGGGCGGAAGTCGAGCAGTACTTC.

The chain is built from TRBV6-5 and TRBJ2-5, with a weak D call TRBD2 (5 bases). TRBJ2-7 matches the DNA end more closely, so the J call is doubtful. Looked up from germline, CDR1 is MNHEY and CDR2 is SVGAGI. This CDR3 has 14 residues. CDR3 loop: CASSYDITSYEQYF. CDR3 in DNA: TGTGCCAGCAGTTATGATATCACTAGCTACGAGCAGTACTTC.

CDR3 amino acids: CASSFVPGWGEQYF. CDR3 sequence (DNA): TGTGCCAGCAGCTTCGTCCCAGGGTGGGGCGAGCAGTACTTC. The rearrangement links TRBV7-9 to TRBJ2-7; D possibly corresponds to TRBD1 (5 bases). The CDR3 spans 14 residues. Trimming removed 3 bases from V and 6 bases from J, with 15 bases in between. The V gene's germline CDR1 is SEHNR and CDR2 FQNEAQ (reference sequence).

The chain uses TRBV7-8 and TRBJ2-1; D unresolved. The germline V and J ends were trimmed by 4 bases and 2 bases, with 15 bases remaining between them. There are 16 residues in the CDR3. Germline V lookup: CDR1 SGHVS, CDR2 FQNEAQ. The CDR3 sequence: CASSYRALGAYNEQFF. The CDR3 nucleotides are TGTGCCAGCAGCTATAGAGCCTTGGGTGCCTACAATGAGCAGTTCTTC. The entire variable domain, with the rest obtained from reference TRBV7-8 and TRBJ2-1, is as follows: GAGVSQSPRYKVAKRGQDVALRCDPISGHVSLFWYQQALGQGPEFLTYFQNEAQLDKSGLPSDRFFAERPEGSVSTLKIQRTQQEDSAVYLCASSYRALGAYNEQFFGPGTRLTVL.

The chain combines TRBV7-9 with TRBJ1-1; the match to TRBD1 covers 10 bases. This CDR3 has 15 residues. CDR1 is SEHNR, CDR2 FQNEAQ, per germline (reference sequence). Losses at the gene ends were 1 base for V and 5 bases for J; bases not matched to a gene: 4. Here the CDR3 reads CASSLGTGGLTEAFF. CDR3 in DNA: TGTGCCAGCAGCTTAGGGACAGGGGGGTTGACTGAAGCTTTCTTT.

A single count supports this clone. The V call is TRBV13, the J call TRBJ2-2, with 8 bases matching TRBD1. The germline V gene has CDR1 PRHDT and CDR2 FYEKMQ (reference sequence). V was clipped by 8 bases and J by 1 base; unmatched bases: 3. The CDR3 consists of 14 residues. CDR3 coding DNA: TGTGCCAGCGGGGGACAGGAGAACACCGGGGAGCTGTTTTTT. Translating gives CASGGQENTGELFF.

The J gene is TRBJ2-2, the V gene TRBV2; D remains unclear. The V end lost 1 base, the J end lost 4 bases, and 7 bases lay between the germline ends. The CDR3 covers 14 residues. CDR1 is SNHLY and CDR2 is FYNNEI in the germline V gene. CDR3 sequence reads: CASSEVGSTGELFF. CDR3 bases: TGTGCCAGCAGTGAAGTCGGTAGCACCGGGGAGCTGTTTTTT.